Listed below are T cell receptor beta chains from one sample, sequenced in a study of OX40 agonist ivuxolimab in advanced cancers. The protocol was immunoSEQ multiplex PCR, while the TCRdb copy is restricted to in-frame clones and leaves out a portion. The repertoire includes some 45,000 clones, 70% to 85% of them detected once, and approximately 25% sits in the top ten. Sample: CD4+ or CD8+ T cells sorted from blood, taken in a trial of the OX40 agonist ivuxolimab. These receptors were obtained from an adult with an advanced solid tumor such as melanoma, head and neck, liver or kidney cancer. The CDR3 runs from the conserved cysteine through the conserved F or W.

V: TRBV2
J: TRBJ2-1
CDR3: CARGGSYNEQFF

V: TRBV7-8
J: TRBJ2-1
CDR3: CASNYLPSSYNEQFF

V: TRBV7-9
J: TRBJ1-2
CDR3: CASSNLGFRGYTF

V: TRBV9
J: TRBJ2-5
CDR3: CASSVGTSAETQYF

V: TRBV5-5
J: TRBJ2-3
CDR3: CASSLAGAWGTQDTQYF

V: TRBV5-4
J: TRBJ1-6
CDR3: CASSLVRGITSSYNSPLHF

V: TRBV18
J: TRBJ1-1
CDR3: CASSPPRGRTEAFF

V: TRBV5-4
J: TRBJ2-2
CDR3: CASSFSGANTGELFF

V: TRBV27
J: TRBJ2-1
CDR3: CASKEGGRGHEQFF

V: TRBV19
J: TRBJ2-7
CDR3: CASSPAGTSGNYEQYF

V: TRBV5-1
J: TRBJ2-4
CDR3: CASSLEGNVAKNIQYF

V: TRBV4-3
J: TRBJ1-2
CDR3: CASSQTRTGLKYGYTF

V: TRBV9
J: TRBJ1-2
CDR3: CASSVTPANYGYTF

V: TRBV7-2
J: TRBJ2-3
CDR3: CASSLGLTDTQYF

V: TRBV2
J: TRBJ1-1
CDR3: CASRADRGGIEAFF

V: TRBV9
J: TRBJ2-7
CDR3: CASSVSGTGIYEQYF

V: TRBV5-1
J: TRBJ2-7
CDR3: CASSLKFSYKQYF

V: TRBV2
J: TRBJ1-1
CDR3: CASSRQGPGTEAFF

V: TRBV5-1
J: TRBJ2-3
CDR3: CASSRRDMSTDTQYF

V: TRBV7-2
J: TRBJ2-5
CDR3: CASSRPPSETQYF

V: TRBV19
J: TRBJ2-2
CDR3: CASSIDRTSIRDTGELFF

V: TRBV28
J: TRBJ2-1
CDR3: CASSLAGGYNEQFF

V: TRBV5-1
J: TRBJ1-4
CDR3: CASSLEWGSEKLFF

V: TRBV7-9
J: TRBJ2-3
CDR3: CASSQPEKGQVADTQYF

V: TRBV11-2
J: TRBJ1-1
CDR3: CASSLDRWSRQWNTEAFF

V: TRBV7-3
J: TRBJ2-5
CDR3: CASSSAPGAAETQYF

V: TRBV7-2
J: TRBJ1-2
CDR3: CASSLGQGRGSVGYTF

V: TRBV6-1
J: TRBJ1-1
CDR3: CASSLTGPTEAFF

V: TRBV9
J: TRBJ2-3
CDR3: CASSPEGDTQYF

V: TRBV28
J: TRBJ1-1
CDR3: CASSFPLTEAFF

V: TRBV9
J: TRBJ2-3
CDR3: CASSEERVSRDTQYF

V: TRBV9
J: TRBJ2-1
CDR3: CASSVASTTWGSYNEQFF

V: TRBV15
J: TRBJ2-7
CDR3: CATSRDFVVAGRSTTYEQYF

V: TRBV30
J: TRBJ2-3
CDR3: CAWSARTDTQYF

V: TRBV15
J: TRBJ2-1
CDR3: CATTVGSPYNEQFF

V: TRBV27
J: TRBJ2-4
CDR3: CASSSGGIQYF

V: TRBV19
J: TRBJ2-1
CDR3: CATKLGGLSGVGKDEQFF

V: TRBV14
J: TRBJ2-5
CDR3: CASSQQQPQETQYF

V: TRBV5-1
J: TRBJ1-1
CDR3: CASRPETGATEAFF

V: TRBV19
J: TRBJ1-1
CDR3: CASSLTVNTEAFF

V: TRBV10-3
J: TRBJ2-5
CDR3: CAISGGQAETQYF

V: TRBV5-8
J: TRBJ1-2
CDR3: CASSPRYRANYGYTF

V: TRBV15
J: TRBJ2-5
CDR3: CATSGGLGETQYF

V: TRBV27
J: TRBJ1-1
CDR3: CASSLGQGNTEAFF

V: TRBV15
J: TRBJ2-1
CDR3: CATSRDFGAQSYNEQFF

V: TRBV27
J: TRBJ1-1
CDR3: CASSSTPMGNTEAFF

V: TRBV9
J: TRBJ1-1
CDR3: CASSVQPDRPEAFF

V: TRBV9
J: TRBJ2-5
CDR3: CASSVGAAAPQETQYF

V: TRBV6-5
J: TRBJ2-7
CDR3: CASSSHGTPEVKQYF

V: TRBV7-8
J: TRBJ2-1
CDR3: CASSLRDSSYNEQFF

V: TRBV4-3
J: TRBJ2-5
CDR3: CASSQDWGTSGPQETQYF

V: TRBV28
J: TRBJ1-2
CDR3: CASSLGTGKGYTF

V: TRBV28
J: TRBJ2-1
CDR3: CASRSGTTYNEQFF

V: TRBV12-1
J: TRBJ2-6
CDR3: CASSFRTSSGANVLTF

V: TRBV7-2
J: TRBJ1-3
CDR3: CASSNRGLRNTIYF

V: TRBV30
J: TRBJ1-4
CDR3: CASYRGLGEKLFF

V: TRBV7-8
J: TRBJ2-3
CDR3: CASSYGLATDTQYF

V: TRBV5-1
J: TRBJ1-5
CDR3: CASSRDRGNPQHF

V: TRBV6-6
J: TRBJ1-5
CDR3: CASSQGWGSGQPQHF